A selection of T cell receptor beta chains follows, all from one sample in a study of T cells in Graves' hyperthyroidism and ophthalmopathy. Each CDR3 protein is one row after TCRdb ran MiXCR on the multiplex PCR reads. The profile covers hundreds of thousands of distinct CDR3 sequences, with approximately 40% appearing a single time and over 8% taken by the ten largest. Sequences were obtained from blood. These receptors were collected from a young man with Graves' hyperthyroidism. CDR3s leave out the opening cysteine and the closing phenylalanine or tryptophan. Each record gives: V gene, J gene, CDR3 protein.

TRBV29-1	TRBJ1-3	SVTRQGGNGYTIY
TRBV4-1	TRBJ1-5	ASSQDLDQPQH
TRBV19	TRBJ1-5	ASSSPGEGNQPQH
TRBV29-1	TRBJ1-2	SFSGRGYT
TRBV6-1	TRBJ1-1	ASSVAGRGGTEAF
TRBV7-2	TRBJ1-1	ASSLEARNTEAF
TRBV5-1	TRBJ2-7	ASSKDNSYEQY
TRBV7-3	TRBJ2-7	ASSLTGPLYKQY
TRBV5-1	TRBJ2-2	ASSLSGDGTGELF
TRBV2	TRBJ1-5	ASGGNQPQH
TRBV7-9	TRBJ2-2	ASSSAAGRRAGELF
TRBV7-2	TRBJ1-2	ASSLAGRYNGGYT
TRBV5-1	TRBJ2-7	ASRDRTYGQY
TRBV12-3/TRBV12-4	TRBJ2-7	ASSLGPLDTYEQY
TRBV19	TRBJ1-2	ASSYSGVDGYT
TRBV4-1	TRBJ1-6	ASSQESPRNSPLH
TRBV11-3	TRBJ2-5	ASSLDSGRAQY
TRBV19	TRBJ2-3	ASSIDRGRTRDTQY
TRBV29-1	TRBJ1-2	SVQRTGDDGYT
TRBV19	TRBJ1-2	AVTRGGYDGYT
TRBV7-6	TRBJ2-7	ASSPTGQGDTYEQY
TRBV2	TRBJ1-1	ASSPTGPWPEAF